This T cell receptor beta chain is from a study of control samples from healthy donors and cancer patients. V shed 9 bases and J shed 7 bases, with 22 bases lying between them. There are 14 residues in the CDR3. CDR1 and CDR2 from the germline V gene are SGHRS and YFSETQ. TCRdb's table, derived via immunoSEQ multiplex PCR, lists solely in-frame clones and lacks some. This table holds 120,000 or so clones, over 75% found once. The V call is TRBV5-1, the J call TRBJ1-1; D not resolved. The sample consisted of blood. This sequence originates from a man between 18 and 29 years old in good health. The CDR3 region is CATSGSTPLSEAFF. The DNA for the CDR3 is TGCGCCACCTCGGGTTCGACACCCCTGAGTGAAGCTTTCTTT.